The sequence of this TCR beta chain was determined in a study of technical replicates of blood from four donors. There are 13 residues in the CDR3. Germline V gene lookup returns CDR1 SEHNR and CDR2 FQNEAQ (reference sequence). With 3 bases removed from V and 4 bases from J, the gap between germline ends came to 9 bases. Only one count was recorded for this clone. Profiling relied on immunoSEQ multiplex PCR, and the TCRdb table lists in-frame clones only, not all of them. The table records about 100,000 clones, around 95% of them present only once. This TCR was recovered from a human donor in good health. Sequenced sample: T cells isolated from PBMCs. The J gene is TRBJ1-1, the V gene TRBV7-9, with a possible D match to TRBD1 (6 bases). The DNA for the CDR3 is TGTGCCAGCAGCTTGGTGGACAGCACTGAAGCTTTCTTT. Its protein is CASSLVDSTEAFF.